This is a list of T cell receptor beta chains from one sample in a study of cytomegalovirus exposure and HLA in healthy donors. Sequencing was performed with immunoSEQ multiplex PCR; in TCRdb, only in-frame clones are kept and a portion is missing. This table holds about 160,000 clones, roughly 80% found once. Source material: PBMCs. The source of these receptors is a male donor in good health and CMV-seronegative. The conserved cysteine and the conserved F or W are not part of the CDR3 here. The size entry is marked missing in some rows and otherwise reads once, few, many or a size class.

cdr3_aa: ASRQGMNTEAF
j_call: TRBJ1-1
clone_size: few
v_call: TRBV7-6

cdr3_aa: ASSDGSSAQYEQY
j_call: TRBJ2-7
clone_size: few
v_call: TRBV28

cdr3_aa: ASRPSGDTQY
j_call: TRBJ2-3
clone_size: -
v_call: TRBV6-1

cdr3_aa: ASRRTSGGIYEQY
j_call: TRBJ2-7
clone_size: -
v_call: TRBV6-5

cdr3_aa: ASSSRLAGGRETQY
j_call: TRBJ2-5
clone_size: -
v_call: TRBV7-8

cdr3_aa: ASSHTSTNEKLF
j_call: TRBJ1-4
clone_size: few
v_call: TRBV18

cdr3_aa: ASSLESGNQPQH
j_call: TRBJ1-5
clone_size: -
v_call: TRBV27

cdr3_aa: ASSVAVSGTGELF
j_call: TRBJ2-2
clone_size: few
v_call: TRBV11-2

cdr3_aa: ASSFKSTDGQY
j_call: TRBJ2-7
clone_size: once
v_call: TRBV5-6

cdr3_aa: AIAEVPLNTEAF
j_call: TRBJ1-1
clone_size: few
v_call: TRBV10-3

cdr3_aa: ASSSPGTGTYEQY
j_call: TRBJ2-7
clone_size: -
v_call: TRBV28

cdr3_aa: ASSLGLAGAYEQY
j_call: TRBJ2-7
clone_size: -
v_call: TRBV7-2

cdr3_aa: ASRNRGRETQY
j_call: TRBJ2-5
clone_size: -
v_call: TRBV7-9

cdr3_aa: ASSQVSLAGRPGEQY
j_call: TRBJ2-7
clone_size: -
v_call: TRBV4-1

cdr3_aa: ASYAGTGGDTQY
j_call: TRBJ2-3
clone_size: -
v_call: TRBV18

cdr3_aa: ASSLVAGTNSPLH
j_call: TRBJ1-6
clone_size: -
v_call: TRBV5-1

cdr3_aa: ASSQGGGRETQY
j_call: TRBJ2-5
clone_size: once
v_call: TRBV4-3

cdr3_aa: ASSKAGRHSPLH
j_call: TRBJ1-6
clone_size: -
v_call: TRBV21-1

cdr3_aa: SVPAAGEAF
j_call: TRBJ1-1
clone_size: -
v_call: TRBV29-1

cdr3_aa: ASSPQQGADYGYT
j_call: TRBJ1-2
clone_size: -
v_call: TRBV7-2

cdr3_aa: AWSREGGAYEQY
j_call: -
clone_size: -
v_call: TRBV30

cdr3_aa: ASHSRLRSDTQY
j_call: TRBJ2-3
clone_size: -
v_call: TRBV6-5

cdr3_aa: ASGVTGNYGYT
j_call: TRBJ1-2
clone_size: -
v_call: TRBV28

cdr3_aa: ASSLVGGGAETQY
j_call: TRBJ2-5
clone_size: -
v_call: TRBV7-6

cdr3_aa: ASSTSSGNTIY
j_call: TRBJ1-3
clone_size: -
v_call: TRBV7-2

cdr3_aa: ASSWDSLSYNEQF
j_call: TRBJ2-1
clone_size: -
v_call: TRBV5-1

cdr3_aa: ASSLTGRDRHYEQY
j_call: TRBJ2-7
clone_size: -
v_call: TRBV5-1

cdr3_aa: ASSLATGYT
j_call: TRBJ1-2
clone_size: -
v_call: TRBV7-3

cdr3_aa: ASSLKAGGLSDTQY
j_call: TRBJ2-3
clone_size: -
v_call: TRBV5-4

cdr3_aa: ASTDPRGRQAGELF
j_call: TRBJ2-2
clone_size: once
v_call: TRBV28

cdr3_aa: ASTNWGQGSIDTQY
j_call: TRBJ2-3
clone_size: once
v_call: TRBV27

cdr3_aa: ASSHDRSSYEQY
j_call: TRBJ2-7
clone_size: -
v_call: TRBV11-2

cdr3_aa: ASDGQGSSGANVLT
j_call: TRBJ2-6
clone_size: -
v_call: TRBV5-1

cdr3_aa: ASTGGAMNTEAF
j_call: TRBJ1-1
clone_size: -
v_call: TRBV19

cdr3_aa: ASRRDGTTNEKLF
j_call: TRBJ1-4
clone_size: -
v_call: TRBV2

cdr3_aa: ASSPGTGSYEQY
j_call: TRBJ2-7
clone_size: -
v_call: TRBV7-6

cdr3_aa: ASSQEGGGDQPQH
j_call: TRBJ1-5
clone_size: -
v_call: TRBV4-3

cdr3_aa: ASSPPRAGSYEQY
j_call: TRBJ2-7
clone_size: once
v_call: TRBV9

cdr3_aa: ASSATGGAQQPQH
j_call: TRBJ1-5
clone_size: -
v_call: TRBV27

cdr3_aa: ASSGGGFAQETQY
j_call: TRBJ2-5
clone_size: -
v_call: TRBV9

cdr3_aa: ASSRQNTEAF
j_call: TRBJ1-1
clone_size: -
v_call: TRBV6-5

cdr3_aa: ASSQGVLAGVEQF
j_call: TRBJ2-1
clone_size: few
v_call: TRBV14

cdr3_aa: ASSVEPGEAHEQF
j_call: TRBJ2-1
clone_size: once
v_call: TRBV9

cdr3_aa: ASSQCGTYSNQPQH
j_call: TRBJ1-5
clone_size: -
v_call: TRBV23-1

cdr3_aa: ASSDLGMADTQY
j_call: TRBJ2-3
clone_size: -
v_call: TRBV2

cdr3_aa: ASSPPGGIEAKNIQY
j_call: TRBJ2-4
clone_size: -
v_call: TRBV7-8

cdr3_aa: ACSRGGSNQPQH
j_call: TRBJ1-5
clone_size: -
v_call: TRBV30

cdr3_aa: ASSVAGQYNEQF
j_call: TRBJ2-1
clone_size: -
v_call: TRBV9

cdr3_aa: ASSISGYAAYEQY
j_call: TRBJ2-7
clone_size: -
v_call: TRBV19

cdr3_aa: ASSLPGGTEAF
j_call: TRBJ1-1
clone_size: -
v_call: TRBV5-5

cdr3_aa: ASSYSALAGGREQF
j_call: TRBJ2-1
clone_size: -
v_call: TRBV6-5

cdr3_aa: ASSPVGGARNTEAF
j_call: TRBJ1-1
clone_size: -
v_call: TRBV28

cdr3_aa: ASSFASFGGELF
j_call: TRBJ2-2
clone_size: once
v_call: TRBV11-1

cdr3_aa: ASTQRGANTEAF
j_call: TRBJ1-1
clone_size: -
v_call: TRBV5-4

cdr3_aa: ASSPWTGPGANVLT
j_call: TRBJ2-6
clone_size: -
v_call: TRBV6-6

cdr3_aa: ASSATGNRAF
j_call: TRBJ1-1
clone_size: few
v_call: TRBV7-3

cdr3_aa: ASHTGTSGVEQF
j_call: TRBJ2-1
clone_size: -
v_call: TRBV19